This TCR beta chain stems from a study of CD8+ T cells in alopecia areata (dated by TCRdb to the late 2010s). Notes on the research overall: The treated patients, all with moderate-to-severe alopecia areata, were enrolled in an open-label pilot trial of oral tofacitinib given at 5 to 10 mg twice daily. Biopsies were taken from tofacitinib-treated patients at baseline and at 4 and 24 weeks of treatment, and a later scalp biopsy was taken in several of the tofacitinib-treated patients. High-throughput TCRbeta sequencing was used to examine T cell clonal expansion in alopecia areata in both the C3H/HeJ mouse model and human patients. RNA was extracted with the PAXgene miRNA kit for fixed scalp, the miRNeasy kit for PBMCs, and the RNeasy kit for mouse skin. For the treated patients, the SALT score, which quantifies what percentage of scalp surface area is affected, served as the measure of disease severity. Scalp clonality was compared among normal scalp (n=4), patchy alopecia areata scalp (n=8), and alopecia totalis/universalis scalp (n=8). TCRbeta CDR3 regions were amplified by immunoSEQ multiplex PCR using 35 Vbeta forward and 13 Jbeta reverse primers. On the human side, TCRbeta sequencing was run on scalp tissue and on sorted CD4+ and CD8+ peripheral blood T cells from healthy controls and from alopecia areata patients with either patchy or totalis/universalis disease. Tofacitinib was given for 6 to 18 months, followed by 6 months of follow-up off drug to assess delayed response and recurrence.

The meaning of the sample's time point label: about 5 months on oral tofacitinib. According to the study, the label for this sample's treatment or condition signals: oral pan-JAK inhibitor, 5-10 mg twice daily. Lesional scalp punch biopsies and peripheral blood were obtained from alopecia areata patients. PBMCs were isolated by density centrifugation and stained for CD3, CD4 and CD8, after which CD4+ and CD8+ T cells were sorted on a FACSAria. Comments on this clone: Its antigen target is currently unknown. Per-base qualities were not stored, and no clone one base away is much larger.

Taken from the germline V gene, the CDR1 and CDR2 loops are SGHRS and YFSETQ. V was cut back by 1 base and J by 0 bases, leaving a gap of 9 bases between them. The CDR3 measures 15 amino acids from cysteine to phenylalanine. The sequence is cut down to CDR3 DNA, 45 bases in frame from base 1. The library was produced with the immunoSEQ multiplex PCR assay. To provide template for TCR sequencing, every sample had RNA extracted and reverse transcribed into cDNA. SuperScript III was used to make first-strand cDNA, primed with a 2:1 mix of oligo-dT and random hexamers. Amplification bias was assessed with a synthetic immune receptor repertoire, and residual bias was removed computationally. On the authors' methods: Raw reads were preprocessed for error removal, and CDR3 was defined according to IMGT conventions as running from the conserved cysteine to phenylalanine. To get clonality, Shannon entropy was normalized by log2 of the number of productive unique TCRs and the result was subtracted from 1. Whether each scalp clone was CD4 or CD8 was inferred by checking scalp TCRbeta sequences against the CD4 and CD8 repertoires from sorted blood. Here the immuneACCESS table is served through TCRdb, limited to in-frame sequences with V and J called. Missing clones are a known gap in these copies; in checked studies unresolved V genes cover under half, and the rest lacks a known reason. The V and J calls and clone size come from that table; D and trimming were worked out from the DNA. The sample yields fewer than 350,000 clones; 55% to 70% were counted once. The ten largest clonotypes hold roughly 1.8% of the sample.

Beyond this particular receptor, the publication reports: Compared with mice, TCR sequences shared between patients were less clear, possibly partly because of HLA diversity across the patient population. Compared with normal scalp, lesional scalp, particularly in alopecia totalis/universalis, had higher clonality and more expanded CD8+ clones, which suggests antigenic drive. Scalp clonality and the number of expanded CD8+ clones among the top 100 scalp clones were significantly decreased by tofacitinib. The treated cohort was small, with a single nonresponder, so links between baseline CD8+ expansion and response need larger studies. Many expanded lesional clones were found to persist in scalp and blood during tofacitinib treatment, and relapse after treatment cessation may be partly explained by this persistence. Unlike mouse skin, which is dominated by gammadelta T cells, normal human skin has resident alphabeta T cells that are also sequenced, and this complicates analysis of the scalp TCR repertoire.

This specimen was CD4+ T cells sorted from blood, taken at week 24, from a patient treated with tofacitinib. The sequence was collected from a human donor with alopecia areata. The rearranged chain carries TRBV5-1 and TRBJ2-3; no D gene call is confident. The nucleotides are TGCGCCAGCAGCTTGCAAAGCCGTAGCACAGATACGCAGTATTTT. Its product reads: CASSLQSRSTDTQYF.